Listed here are 20 T cell receptor beta chains from one sample, sequenced in a study of human T cells and chemical hapten exposure. TCRdb passed the RACE reads through MiXCR, listing each CDR3 protein once. The table records some 84,000 distinct CDR3 sequences, approximately 11% of them present only once. Described time point: patch test 3, about 24 weeks after DPC sensitization. The sample's treatment: therapeutic diphenylcyclopropenone sensitization with weekly scalp DPC. The sample was whole blood, taken in connection with sensitization to the hapten diphenylcyclopropenone (DPC). The receptor set was obtained from a woman between 45 and 60 years old with alopecia areata. Some clones in this sample may be carry-over from other donors' samples.

This clonotype was seen a handful of times. This chain links TRBV7-9 with TRBJ1-3; D unclear. Germline-derived CDR1 and CDR2 are SEHNR and FQNEAQ (reference sequence). Trimming removed 11 bases from V and 12 bases from J, with 17 bases in between. The CDR3 length is 11 residues. The CDR3 DNA reads as TGTGCCGCCGGCCCCTCTGGAGTCATATATTTT. This encodes CAAGPSGVIYF.

This clonotype was observed many times. The chain employs TRBV2 and TRBJ1-1; D is uncertain. This CDR3 has 14 residues. Germline CDR1 SNHLY, CDR2 FYNNEI. V lost 1 base and J lost 8, with 14 bases in between. CDR3 nucleotide sequence: TGTGCCAGCAGTGAAGTCGCCTTAGAACTCGAAGCTTTCTTT. Amino acids: CASSEVALELEAFF.

A word on this clonotype: A much larger clone differs from this one at a single base, so this may be a read error. This chain joins TRBV27 and TRBJ1-1; the D gene is possibly TRBD1 (6 bases). Germline CDR1 MNHEY, CDR2 SMNVEV (reference sequence). The CDR3 extends over 11 amino acids. CDR3 in amino acids: CAAGDHTDAFF. In DNA form, the CDR3 reads TGTGCCGCAGGGGATCACACTGATGCTTTCTTT.

This clonotype was seen many times. The chain combines TRBV21-1 with TRBJ2-2; the table names TRBD1, a call not compared with the DNA. TRBV21-1 counts as a pseudogene. The CDR3 totals 13 residues. The CDR3, as DNA: TGTGCCAGCAGCCCAGGGGCACCGGGGAGCTCTTTTTTT. It specifies CASSPGAPGSSFF.

This chain joins TRBV27 and TRBJ1-2; maybe TRBD1 (6 bases). The CDR3 loop spans 14 amino acids. The V and J ends lost 3 bases and 4 bases respectively, with 12 bases between them. Germline values: CDR1 MNHEY, CDR2 SMNVEV (reference sequence). The CDR3 sequence is CASSFWGAGYGYTF. The CDR3 DNA reads as TGTGCCAGCAGTTTTTGGGGGGCTGGCTATGGCTACACCTTC.

This clonotype came up a few times. The chain has TRBV20-1 and TRBJ2-7, with 10 bases identical to TRBD2. The CDR3 contains 16 residues. Germline loops: CDR1 DFQATT, CDR2 SNEGSKA (reference sequence). With V trimmed by 0 bases and J by 2 bases, 7 bases remained unmatched. The CDR3 loop is CSARDPRLAGTYEQYF. In DNA, the CDR3 is TGCAGTGCTAGAGATCCGCGACTAGCGGGTACCTACGAGCAGTACTTC.

The V call is TRBV3-1, the J call TRBJ2-1; weak D call: TRBD2 (5 bases). In germline, CDR1 is LGHDT, CDR2 YNNKEL (reference sequence). The V and J ends lost 1 base and 4 bases respectively, with 14 bases between them. This CDR3 comprises 16 residues. This chain's CDR3 is CASSQGLHPGYNEQFF. The CDR3 nucleotides are TGTGCCAGCAGCCAAGGACTACACCCTGGATACAATGAGCAGTTCTTC.

This clonotype was recorded at least ten times. The V and J genes are TRBV20-1 and TRBJ1-5; 7 bases match TRBD1. The CDR3 length is 15 residues. V was pared by 6 bases and J by 7 bases, with 15 bases of the junction left unmatched. The germline V gene encodes CDR1 DFQATT and CDR2 SNEGSKA (reference sequence). CDR3 sequence (DNA): TGCAGTGCCCTTACCGCAGGGGGAGGGGAACAGCCCCAGCATTTT. Its protein product is CSALTAGGGEQPQHF.

CDR3 sequence reads: CASSQRTYLSGEQFF. CDR3 DNA: TGTGCCAGCAGCCAACGGACCTACCTTTCCGGTGAGCAGTTCTTC. This chain connects TRBV14 to TRBJ2-1, with D hard to call. Trimming took off 2 bases at V and 9 bases at J, with 17 bases between the two ends. The CDR3 sequence is 15 residues long. From germline, CDR1 is SGHDN and CDR2 FVKESK.

This clonotype showed up just a few times. This sequence joins TRBV6-6 and TRBJ1-1; no reliable D call. The CDR3 is made up of 11 amino acids. Germline CDR1 reads MNHNY; CDR2 reads SVGAGI (reference sequence). The V end lost 8 bases, the J end lost 1 base, and 5 bases lay between the germline ends. The CDR3 loop reads CASWANTEAFF. For the CDR3, the DNA is TGTGCCAGCTGGGCGAACACTGAAGCTTTCTTT.

This clonotype was seen ten or more times. The chain links TRBV18 to TRBJ2-5, with 7 bases lining up with TRBD1. Germline V gene sequence: CDR1 KGHSH, CDR2 LQKENI. The CDR3 covers 13 residues. The V and J ends lost 3 bases and 2 bases, in that order; junction bases with no gene match: 0. For the CDR3, the DNA is TGTGCCAGCTCACCGGGACAGCAAGAGACCCAGTACTTC. It encodes CASSPGQQETQYF. Using reference TRBV18 and TRBJ2-5 for the parts outside the CDR3, the full variable domain is NAGVMQNPRHLVRRRGQEARLRCSPMKGHSHVYWYRQLPEEGLKFMVYLQKENIIDESGMPKERFSAEFPKEGPSILRIQQVVRGDSAAYFCASSPGQQETQYFGPGTRLLVL.

The chain has TRBV7-2 and TRBJ2-2, with TRBD2 matching 8 bases. The CDR3 length is 16 residues. V dropped 4 bases and J dropped 3; count of bases not matched to a gene: 7. The V gene's germline CDR1 is SGHTA and CDR2 FQGNSA. DNA for the CDR3: TGTGCCAGCAGCTCCCCTGCTAGCGGGTACACCGGGGAGCTGTTTTTT. This codes for CASSSPASGYTGELFF.

This clonotype came up many times. The J gene is TRBJ2-3, the V gene TRBV6-2 or TRBV6-3; TRBD2 matches 7 bases. There are 14 residues in the CDR3. V trimming: 5 bases; J trimming: 2 bases; junction bases outside the gene matches: 4. The germline CDR1 and CDR2 sequences are MNHEY and SVGEGT. The CDR3 loop reads CASSGTKDTDTQYF. The CDR3 nucleotides are TGTGCCAGCAGTGGGACTAAAGACACAGATACGCAGTATTTT.

This clonotype appeared many times. The chain recombines TRBV6-2 or TRBV6-3 with TRBJ2-1; 8 bases fit TRBD2. Germline V gene data show CDR1 as MNHEY and CDR2 as SVGEGT. After removal of 2 bases from V and 2 bases from J, the junction contained 5 bases not matched to a gene. The CDR3 is 16 amino acids. In DNA, the CDR3 is TGTGCCAGCAGTTACCCTAGCGGGTCCGCCTACAATGAGCAGTTCTTC. Its translation is CASSYPSGSAYNEQFF.

This clonotype appeared a few times. V and J are TRBV14 and TRBJ2-1, with no clear D. The length of the CDR3 is 15 residues. Germline CDR1 reads SGHDN; CDR2 reads FVKESK. V lost 2 bases to trimming and J lost 6 bases, with 14 bases between them. CDR3 bases: TGTGCCAGCAGCCAACGATCGCTACCAAGCAATGAGCAGTTCTTC. Translating gives CASSQRSLPSNEQFF.

Concerning this clonotype: Germline is not matched at one junction end, which may reflect a read error. V gene TRBV19 combines with J gene TRBJ1-2, with 9 bases aligning to TRBD1. The germline CDR1 and CDR2 sequences are LNHDA and SQIVND (reference sequence). The length of the CDR3 is 13 residues. CDR3 DNA: TGTGCCAGCCGGGACAGGGCTAACAATGGCTACACCTTC. Its translation: CASRDRANNGYTF.

This clonotype showed up many times. The chain joins TRBV7-9 to TRBJ1-2, with 9 bases aligning to TRBD1. Germline assignment: CDR1 SEHNR and CDR2 FQNEAQ (reference sequence). The CDR3 length is 15 residues. V lost 5 bases and J lost 2; bases outside the gene matches: 6. This CDR3 reads CASSGTGGGNYGYTF. The CDR3 DNA sequence: TGTGCCAGCAGCGGAACAGGGGGCGGAAACTATGGCTACACCTTC.

A few counts support this clonotype. The chain carries TRBV9 and TRBJ2-3, with D possibly TRBD1 on 6 matching bases. This CDR3 comprises 15 residues. Germline CDR1 is SGDLS and CDR2 is YYNGEE. Deletions cut 0 bases from V and 6 bases from J, with 14 bases between. The CDR3 DNA reads TGTGCCAGCAGCGTAGGAGATTTCCAGGGGGATACGCAGTATTTT. Protein product: CASSVGDFQGDTQYF.

This clonotype came up many times. The CDR3 DNA sequence: TGTGCCAGCAGCCCCTCGGGTCGGGCTAAGGACGAGCAGTACTTC. Its translation: CASSPSGRAKDEQYF. V gene TRBV28 combines with J gene TRBJ2-7; D is ambiguous. This CDR3 has 15 amino acids. Trimming removed 6 bases at V and 5 bases at J, with 20 bases between. The germline V gene has CDR1 MDHEN and CDR2 SYDVKM.

The CDR3 region is CASSDKETQYF. Written as DNA, the CDR3 is TGTGCCAGCAGTGATAAAGAGACCCAGTACTTC. The chain couples TRBV6-1 to TRBJ2-5; no clear D gene. Germline CDR1 and CDR2: MNHNS and SASEGT. The CDR3 sequence is 11 residues long. V lost 3 bases and J 3 bases, leaving 2 bases between the germline ends.